The 20 T cell receptor beta chains presented below share a single source sample, sequenced in a study of type 1 and type 2 diabetes patients. The PCR template was genomic DNA. Multiplex PCR with 30 forward and 13 reverse primers amplified the TCR beta CDR3. TCRdb re-called the multiplex PCR reads through MiXCR, storing one row per CDR3 protein. The sample consists of about 270,000 distinct CDR3 sequences, approximately 50% of them appearing once. Source material: peripheral blood mononuclear cells (PBMCs). The origin of the receptors is a man aged 18 to 30 with type 2 diabetes.

The chain joins TRBV6-6 to TRBJ2-4; no reliable D call. Deletions cut 8 bases from V and 0 bases from J, with 8 bases between. The CDR3 is 13 amino acids. Per the germline V gene, CDR1 is MNHNY and CDR2 is SVGAGI (reference sequence). CDR3 DNA: TGTGCCAGCGGCGATATAGCCAAAAACATTCAGTACTTC. Protein sequence: CASGDIAKNIQYF.

The chain links TRBV7-6 to TRBJ2-7; 10 bases are shared with TRBD2. The CDR3 contains 15 residues. In germline, CDR1 is SGHVS, CDR2 FNYEAQ. Trimming took 5 bases from V and 6 from J; bases not matched to a gene: 10. CDR3 residues: CASSPAGGPFGEQYF. In DNA form, the CDR3 reads TGTGCCAGCAGCCCAGCGGGAGGGCCGTTTGGCGAGCAGTACTTC. The full variable domain, with the rest looked up from reference TRBV7-6 and TRBJ2-7, is GAGVSQSPRYKVTKRGQDVALRCDPISGHVSLYWYRQALGQGPEFLTYFNYEAQQDKSGLPNDRFSAERPEGSISTLTIQRTEQRDSAMYRCASSPAGGPFGEQYFGPGTRLTVT.

DNA of the CDR3: TGTGCCAGTAGTATAAGAGGGGGCCCTATGAACACTGAAGCTTTCTTT. This codes for CASSIRGGPMNTEAFF. This rearrangement joins TRBV19 to TRBJ1-1; 7 nucleotides line up with TRBD1. With V trimmed by 2 bases and J by 0 bases, 6 bases remained unmatched. Per germline, CDR1 LNHDA and CDR2 SQIVND (reference sequence). CDR3 length equals 16 residues.

To note about this clonotype: Compared with germline, one end of the junction differs, possibly owing to a read error. The chain uses TRBV10-1 and TRBJ2-3; D call uncertain. The germline V gene encodes CDR1 WNHNN and CDR2 SYGVQD (reference sequence). This CDR3 contains 13 residues. CDR3 nucleotide sequence: TGCGCCAGCAGTGAGTCGGCCACAAATACGCAGTATTTT. It is translated as CASSESATNTQYF.

In its sample, this clonotype was seen a few times. The gene calls are TRBV2 and TRBJ2-2; D remains unclear. The CDR3 is made up of 12 amino acids. V gave up 5 bases and J gave up 6 bases, with 7 bases separating them. Germline-derived CDR1 and CDR2 are SNHLY and FYNNEI. This CDR3 reads CASSRLAGELFF. The DNA of the CDR3 is TGTGCCAGCAGTAGATTGGCCGGGGAGCTGTTTTTT.

This clonotype appeared a few times. This sequence joins TRBV7-8 and TRBJ1-4, with D possibly TRBD1 on 5 matching bases. CDR1 is SGHVS, CDR2 FQNEAQ, per germline. CDR3 length: 16 amino acids. Trimming stripped 1 base from V and 8 bases from J, with 17 bases between. The CDR3 region has the DNA TGTGCCAGCAGCTTAGTTCCCGCAGGGATGGTCGAAAAACTGTTTTTT. Protein product: CASSLVPAGMVEKLFF.

This clonotype was recorded a few times. The chain carries TRBV9 and TRBJ2-2, with D tentatively TRBD2 (5 bases). Trimming removed 0 bases from V and 3 bases from J, with 9 bases in between. The V gene's germline CDR1 is SGDLS and CDR2 YYNGEE. This CDR3 region has 15 residues. The CDR3 nucleotides read TGTGCCAGCAGCGTAGCTGGCGGGTACACCGGGGAGCTGTTTTTT. Amino acid sequence: CASSVAGGYTGELFF.

The genes are TRBV11-2 and TRBJ1-1, with D tentatively TRBD1 (6 bases). Germline V gene sequence: CDR1 SGHAT, CDR2 FQNNGV. The CDR3 runs 14 residues. Trimming stripped 5 bases from V and 3 bases from J, with 13 bases between. DNA of the CDR3: TGTGCCAGCAGCCTACGGACAGCCCACACTGAAGCTTTCTTT. Its protein product is CASSLRTAHTEAFF.

This clonotype showed up just a few times. The chain carries TRBV14 and TRBJ2-7; the D gene is possibly TRBD1 (9 bases). Trimming stripped 4 bases from V and 9 bases from J, with 34 bases between. CDR1 is SGHDN and CDR2 is FVKESK in the germline V gene. This CDR3 spans 19 amino acids. This CDR3 reads CASSPRDRELGGRFPPQYF. DNA for the CDR3: TGTGCCAGCAGCCCCCGGGACAGGGAGCTAGGCGGGAGGTTCCCACCGCAGTACTTC.

The chain recombines TRBV7-2 with TRBJ2-5; D unresolved. Trimming shortened V by 2 bases and J by 4 bases, and 8 bases separated the two germline ends. The CDR3 runs to 13 residues. Germline CDR1 and CDR2: SGHTA and FQGNSA. The CDR3 region is CASSLSRPETQYF. CDR3 DNA: TGTGCCAGCAGCTTATCCCGCCCAGAGACCCAGTACTTC.

The chain joins TRBV18 to TRBJ1-1; tentative D call: TRBD1 (5 bases). The germline CDR1 and CDR2 sequences are KGHSH and LQKENI. Between the trimmed V and J ends, which lost 1 base and 4 bases, there was a span of 13 bases. CDR3 length equals 15 residues. The CDR3 is CASSPRGESVTEAFF. CDR3 sequence (DNA): TGTGCCAGCTCACCACGGGGGGAGTCTGTCACTGAAGCTTTCTTT.

This chain joins TRBV6-5 and TRBJ1-2, with 8 bases identical to TRBD1. J lost 3 bases, V lost 0 bases, and 3 bases had no gene match. Germline-derived CDR1 and CDR2 are MNHEY and SVGAGI. This CDR3 comprises 15 residues. The CDR3 DNA reads as TGTGCCAGCAGTTACTCGGCAGGGGGCGACTATGGCTACACCTTC. Translating it yields CASSYSAGGDYGYTF.

This clonotype was detected a few times. The chain has TRBV9 and TRBJ2-3, with TRBD1 matching over 9 bases. The CDR3 totals 16 residues. V trimming: 4 bases; J trimming: 1 base; junction bases outside the gene matches: 7. Per germline, CDR1 SGDLS and CDR2 YYNGEE. CDR3 sequence (DNA): TGTGCCAGCAGCTCCCACCGGGACAGGGGCACAGATACGCAGTATTTT. Translation gives CASSSHRDRGTDTQYF.

In the case of this clonotype: The junction departs from germline at one end; a sequencing error may be responsible. The chain links TRBV10-1 to TRBJ2-3, with 7 positions matching TRBD2. The CDR3 totals 14 residues. CDR1 WNHNN and CDR2 SYGVQD come from the germline V gene (reference sequence). In DNA, the CDR3 is TGTGCCAGCGCCAGGGCGGGGGTCGGAGATACGCAGTATTTT. Translated: CASARAGVGDTQYF.

This clonotype has only a few counts. J is TRBJ2-5 and V is TRBV7-8; D tentatively reads TRBD1 or TRBD2 (5 bases each). The V gene's germline CDR1 is SGHVS and CDR2 FQNEAQ. Trimming cost V 7 bases and J 5 bases, with 20 bases left between them. The CDR3 contains 15 residues. CDR3 sequence: CASKRQWGLWETQYF. CDR3 sequence (DNA): TGTGCCAGCAAAAGACAGTGGGGGTTGTGGGAGACCCAGTACTTC.

The V and J genes are TRBV10-3 and TRBJ2-7, with TRBD2 matching over 7 bases. CDR3 length equals 12 residues. CDR1 is ENHRY, CDR2 SYGVKD, per germline. Trimming removed 6 bases from V and 6 bases from J; junction bases left unmatched: 5. Here the CDR3 DNA reads TGTGCCATCAGCCCCGGGACTATCGAGCAGTACTTC. Encoded protein: CAISPGTIEQYF.

The rearrangement links TRBV28 to TRBJ2-5; D perhaps matches TRBD2 (5 bases). V lost 3 bases, J lost 2 bases, and 10 bases lay in between. CDR1 is MDHEN and CDR2 is SYDVKM in the germline V gene. The CDR3 is 14 residues long. The CDR3, as DNA: TGTGCCAGCAGTTTTACGGGGTCGCAAGAGACCCAGTACTTC. It specifies CASSFTGSQETQYF.

V is TRBV19 and J is TRBJ2-7; 10 bases are shared with TRBD1. Germline V gene lookup returns CDR1 LNHDA and CDR2 SQIVND (reference sequence). Unmatched junction bases numbered 7, after V lost 5 bases and J lost 3 bases. The CDR3 spans 15 residues. The CDR3 region is CASSPGQGVGYEQYF. The CDR3 DNA reads as TGTGCCAGTAGTCCAGGACAGGGGGTGGGCTACGAGCAGTACTTC.

Only a few counts were recorded for this clonotype. The chain carries TRBV6-5 and TRBJ1-1, with unresolved D. CDR3 length equals 12 residues. Looked up from germline, CDR1 is MNHEY and CDR2 is SVGAGI. V shed 6 bases and J shed 4 bases, with 9 bases lying between them. The CDR3 coding sequence is TGTGCCAGCAGCTTATTTCGCACTGAAGCTTTCTTT. This gives the protein CASSLFRTEAFF.

This clonotype was counted ten times or more. Here the CDR3 DNA reads TGCGCCAGCAGTGAGGGGGGTCGTCAAGCTTTCTTT. Translation gives CASSEGGRQAFF. The rearrangement joins TRBV10-1 to TRBJ1-1; D may be TRBD1 (5 bases). Germline lookup yields CDR1 WNHNN and CDR2 SYGVQD (reference sequence). This CDR3 has 12 amino acids. The V and J ends lost 2 bases and 9 bases respectively, with 10 bases between them.